Below, 31 T cell receptor beta chains from the same sample are listed, as sequenced in a study of naive and memory T cell subsets. Study-level results: A few larger clonotypes appeared in naive repertoires, especially CD8, possibly memory cells re-expressing CD45RA.

Their target antigens are unknown. Both TRBC1 and TRBC2 were covered by a beta constant-region primer of two equimolar oligonucleotides. Nested alpha and beta constant-region primers with the SP2 primer drove four PCR rounds on ligated cDNA. TCRdb reprocessed the UMI-ligation and nested PCR reads via MiXCR and lists one record per CDR3 protein. The table records approximately 150,000 distinct CDR3 sequences, approximately 24% of them present only once. Input material: naive CD4+ T cells from blood. The receptor set was obtained from a human donor in good health.

The chain carries TRBV3-1 and TRBJ2-1, with 9 bases matching TRBD1. The CDR3 runs 14 residues. The V and J ends lost 4 bases and 9 bases, in that order; junction bases with no gene match: 7. Germline-derived CDR1 and CDR2 are LGHDT and YNNKEL (reference sequence). Here the CDR3 DNA reads TGTGCCAGCAGCCGGGGACAGGGTGGCGGTGAGCAGTTCTTC. Protein sequence: CASSRGQGGGEQFF.

This clonotype was detected only a few times. The genes are TRBV12-3 or TRBV12-4 and TRBJ2-1; D not certain. V lost 6 bases, J lost 0 bases, and 12 bases lay in between. The CDR3 has 15 amino acids. CDR3 region: CASRLGRSSYNEQFF. The CDR3 region has the DNA TGTGCCAGCAGGCTAGGGCGGAGCTCCTACAATGAGCAGTTCTTC.

The J gene is TRBJ1-2, the V gene TRBV6-6; 7 positions match TRBD1. Unmatched junction bases numbered 10, after V lost 6 bases and J lost 3 bases. The CDR3 length is 15 residues. Germline V lookup: CDR1 MNHNY, CDR2 SVGAGI (reference sequence). The CDR3 is CASSPEGAKDYGYTF. In DNA form, the CDR3 reads TGTGCCAGCAGCCCGGAGGGGGCTAAGGACTATGGCTACACCTTC.

This clonotype has at least ten counts. The J gene is TRBJ2-7, the V gene TRBV28, with TRBD2 identical over 11 bases. Germline CDR1 is MDHEN and CDR2 is SYDVKM. The CDR3 runs 16 residues. With 5 bases clipped from V and 4 bases from J, the junction kept 10 bases outside the gene matches. The DNA for the CDR3 is TGTGCCAGCAGTACCCTGGCTAGCGGGAGGAGGTACGAGCAGTACTTC. Translation gives CASSTLASGRRYEQYF.

The rearrangement uses TRBV12-3 or TRBV12-4 and TRBJ2-1, with a tentative D call TRBD2 (5 bases). The germline V and J ends were trimmed by 7 bases and 3 bases, with 19 bases remaining between them. This CDR3 has 16 amino acids. DNA for the CDR3: TGTGCCAGCACCCAGCCCGGATTAGCGAACTACAATGAGCAGTTCTTC. Encoded protein: CASTQPGLANYNEQFF.

The J gene is TRBJ1-6, the V gene TRBV15; weak D call: TRBD1 (5 bases). Germline lookup yields CDR1 LNHNV and CDR2 YYDKDF (reference sequence). The CDR3 extends over 16 amino acids. V lost 9 bases and J lost 0, with 15 bases in between. CDR3 region: CATQRGRSSYNSPLHF. The DNA of the CDR3 is TGTGCCACTCAACGGGGCAGGAGCTCCTATAATTCACCCCTCCACTTT.

Comment on this clonotype: At one end the junction does not follow the germline gene, possibly because of a read error. The V call is TRBV25-1, the J call TRBJ2-5; TRBD1 agrees at 9 bases. The germline gives CDR1 MGHDK, CDR2 SYGVNS. The CDR3 length is 15 residues. The DNA for the CDR3 is TGTGCCAGCAGTGTGCGGACAGGGGTTTCTGAGACCCAGCACTTC. Translation: CASSVRTGVSETQHF. The entire variable domain, with the rest obtained from reference TRBV25-1 and TRBJ2-5, is as follows: EADIYQTPRYLVIGTGKKITLECSQTMGHDKMYWYQQDPGMELHLIHYSYGVNSTEKGDLSSESTVSRIRTEHFPLTLESARPSHTSQYLCASSVRTGVSETQHFGPGTRLLVL.

The rearrangement links TRBV20-1 to TRBJ1-4; the D gene is possibly TRBD1 (5 bases). V was shortened by 0 bases and J by 8 bases, with 19 bases between the two germline ends. CDR1 and CDR2 from the germline V gene are DFQATT and SNEGSKA (reference sequence). The CDR3 sequence is 16 residues long. CDR3 nucleotides: TGCAGTGCTAGAGATCTAAGGGGCCCTCACCGGGAAAAACTGTTTTTT. This sequence encodes CSARDLRGPHREKLFF.

The chain combines TRBV29-1 with TRBJ2-3; possible D gene TRBD2, 5 bases. V shed 4 bases and J shed 3 bases, with 14 bases lying between them. The germline CDR1 and CDR2 sequences are SQVTM and ANQGSEA. This CDR3 has 14 amino acids. CDR3 region: CSVVSGLWTDTQYF. CDR3 coding DNA: TGCAGCGTTGTGTCAGGACTTTGGACAGATACGCAGTATTTT.

This sequence joins TRBV29-1 and TRBJ1-2; D unresolved. The CDR3 totals 13 residues. V was clipped by 3 bases and J by 5 bases, with 13 bases between them. Germline V gene lookup returns CDR1 SQVTM and CDR2 ANQGSEA. The CDR3 bases are TGCAGCGTTGATCTGCAGTGGAGTTATGGCTACACCTTC. Protein: CSVDLQWSYGYTF. Full variable domain (missing parts from reference TRBV29-1 and TRBJ1-2): SAVISQKPSRDICQRGTSLTIQCQVDSQVTMMFWYRQQPGQSLTLIATANQGSEATYESGFVIDKFPISRPNLTFSTLTVSNMSPEDSSIYLCSVDLQWSYGYTFGSGTRLTVV.

J is TRBJ1-1 and V is TRBV28, with D hard to call. The CDR3 loop spans 13 amino acids. V was cut by 2 bases and J by 6 bases, with 10 bases left in between. CDR1 and CDR2 from the germline V gene are MDHEN and SYDVKM. This chain's CDR3 is CASSLHHTAEAFF. For the CDR3, the DNA is TGTGCCAGCAGTTTACATCATACCGCTGAAGCTTTCTTT.

This clonotype was recorded many times. The chain's CDR3 is CASSLPSGRALGNEQFF. DNA of the CDR3: TGTGCCAGCAGTTTACCTAGCGGGAGGGCCTTGGGCAATGAGCAGTTCTTC. The chain joins TRBV28 to TRBJ2-1; 12 bases align to TRBD2. The CDR3 spans 17 residues. CDR1 MDHEN and CDR2 SYDVKM come from the germline V gene. V shed 2 bases and J 6 bases; nucleotides not matched to a gene: 8.

The rearrangement links TRBV6-1 to TRBJ2-7, with 9 bases identical to TRBD2. Germline values: CDR1 MNHNS, CDR2 SASEGT. The CDR3 is 14 residues long. J lost 2 bases, V lost 4 bases, and 3 bases had no gene match. The CDR3 loop is CASSASGVTYEQYF. The CDR3 DNA reads TGTGCCAGCAGTGCTAGCGGGGTAACCTACGAGCAGTACTTC.

The genes are TRBV6-2 or TRBV6-3 and TRBJ2-5; TRBD2 is a possible D gene (5 bases). Germline CDR1 reads MNHEY; CDR2 reads SVGEGT. This CDR3 is built from 15 residues. Between the trimmed V and J ends, which lost 4 bases and 2 bases, there was a span of 14 bases. The CDR3 sequence: CASSFRGTIQETQYF. The CDR3 coding sequence is TGTGCCAGCAGTTTTCGGGGTACGATACAAGAGACCCAGTACTTC.

The table lists this clonotype with a few counts. The rearrangement joins TRBV7-2 to TRBJ2-1; perhaps TRBD2 as D (5 bases). CDR1 and CDR2 from the germline V gene are SGHTA and FQGNSA. The V end was cut by 3 bases, the J end by 12 bases, with 27 bases between. This CDR3 contains 17 residues. CDR3 in amino acids: CASSFPNLARRARGQFF. The CDR3 nucleotides are TGTGCCAGCAGCTTCCCCAATCTAGCTAGGCGCGCCCGGGGGCAGTTCTTC.

As regards this clonotype: A read error may explain this, as a much larger clone is one base away. This chain connects TRBV13 to TRBJ2-1; TRBD2 is a possible D gene (5 bases). CDR1 is PRHDT and CDR2 is FYEKMQ in the germline V gene (reference sequence). The germline V and J ends were trimmed by 5 bases and 2 bases, with 7 bases remaining between them. This CDR3 is 13 amino acids long. The CDR3 nucleotides are TGTGCCAGCAGCCCGCGGGCCTACAATGAGCAGTTCTTC. It encodes CASSPRAYNEQFF.

This clonotype was picked up a small number of times. The chain links TRBV12-3 or TRBV12-4 to TRBJ2-3, with 8 bases aligning to TRBD2. The CDR3 length is 15 residues. V was pared by 5 bases and J by 6 bases, with 10 bases of the junction left unmatched. Here the CDR3 DNA reads TGTGCCAGCAGTACTATCGGGACTAGAGGTGATACGCAGTATTTT. Its translation: CASSTIGTRGDTQYF.

The V gene is TRBV6-2 or TRBV6-3, the J gene TRBJ2-1; tentative D call: TRBD1 (6 bases). Germline lookup yields CDR1 MNHEY and CDR2 SVGEGT. This CDR3 spans 14 amino acids. V was shortened by 4 bases and J by 4 bases, with 11 bases between the two germline ends. The CDR3 sequence is CASSSGQRYNEQFF. CDR3 in DNA: TGTGCCAGCAGTTCCGGACAGAGATACAATGAGCAGTTCTTC.

This clonotype came up a few times. V gene TRBV6-5 combines with J gene TRBJ2-7; 8 nucleotides align to TRBD2. The germline gives CDR1 MNHEY, CDR2 SVGAGI. The CDR3 contains 15 residues. V shed 5 bases and J 2 bases; nucleotides not matched to a gene: 8. The CDR3 spells CASSQTAGVPYEQYF. The CDR3 DNA reads as TGTGCCAGCAGTCAGACAGCGGGAGTCCCCTACGAGCAGTACTTC.

The chain combines TRBV29-1 with TRBJ2-7, with D perhaps TRBD1 (6 bases). Germline V CDR1 and CDR2: SQVTM, ANQGSEA. V dropped 4 bases and J dropped 4 bases, with 11 bases sitting between them. The CDR3 runs 12 residues. As DNA, the CDR3 is TGCAGCGTTGCCCCACAGGGTTACGAGCAGTACTTC. This encodes CSVAPQGYEQYF.

V and J are TRBV7-3 and TRBJ2-1, with 10 bases fitting TRBD2. This CDR3 spans 15 amino acids. The germline V gene encodes CDR1 SGHTA and CDR2 FQGTGA. J was trimmed by 4 bases and V by 0 bases; bases with no gene match: 0. The CDR3 reads CASSLTAGGYNEQFF. The CDR3 coding sequence is TGTGCCAGCAGCTTAACAGCGGGAGGGTACAATGAGCAGTTCTTC. Using reference TRBV7-3 and TRBJ2-1 for the parts outside the CDR3, the full variable domain is GAGVSQTPSNKVTEKGKYVELRCDPISGHTALYWYRQSLGQGPEFLIYFQGTGAADDSGLPNDRFFAVRPEGSVSTLKIQRTERGDSAVYLCASSLTAGGYNEQFFGPGTRLTVL.

The chain joins TRBV6-5 to TRBJ2-1, with 8 bases identical to TRBD2. This CDR3 has 14 amino acids. The junction had 6 bases not matched to a gene; V was cut back by 5 bases and J by 6 bases. Germline V gene data show CDR1 as MNHEY and CDR2 as SVGAGI. CDR3 protein: CASSESGGVNEQFF. The CDR3 coding sequence is TGTGCCAGCAGTGAGTCGGGAGGGGTCAATGAGCAGTTCTTC.

The genes are TRBV12-3 or TRBV12-4 and TRBJ2-3, with D perhaps TRBD1 (5 bases). Trimming left V 2 bases short and J 6 bases short, with 15 bases between. The CDR3 runs to 15 residues. CDR3 nucleotides: TGTGCCAGCAGTTTATTTACAGGTTCGCCCGATACGCAGTATTTT. This encodes CASSLFTGSPDTQYF.

This clonotype was seen only a few times. The genes are TRBV29-1 and TRBJ2-2; D may be TRBD1 or TRBD2 (6 bases each). V was pared by 5 bases and J by 1 base, with 11 bases between. In germline, CDR1 is SQVTM, CDR2 ANQGSEA. The CDR3 is made up of 14 amino acids. The DNA for the CDR3 is TGCAGCGTTTTGGGGGGCCGGAACACCGGGGAGCTGTTTTTT. This codes for CSVLGGRNTGELFF.

This chain links TRBV20-1 with TRBJ1-4, with D uncertain. Germline V gene sequence: CDR1 DFQATT, CDR2 SNEGSKA (reference sequence). V lost 6 bases to trimming and J lost 8 bases, with 13 bases between them. This CDR3 region has 12 residues. The CDR3 sequence: CSASFGREKLFF. Written as DNA, the CDR3 is TGCAGTGCGTCATTCGGACGGGAAAAACTGTTTTTT.

The chain recombines TRBV7-9 with TRBJ2-5; 9 bases agree with TRBD1. The CDR3 spans 14 residues. The germline gives CDR1 SEHNR, CDR2 FQNEAQ (reference sequence). V shed 6 bases and J 2 bases; nucleotides not matched to a gene: 4. DNA for the CDR3: TGTGCCAGCAGTCCTGACAGGGGGCAAGAGACCCAGTACTTC. Translating gives CASSPDRGQETQYF.

V is TRBV18 and J is TRBJ2-7, with D uncertain. V was clipped by 4 bases and J by 2 bases, with 12 bases between them. The CDR3 runs 14 residues. The V gene's germline CDR1 is KGHSH and CDR2 LQKENI. CDR3 bases: TGTGCCAGCTCACTTACGCCCTCCCCCTACGAGCAGTACTTC. Its protein is CASSLTPSPYEQYF.

The V gene is TRBV9, the J gene TRBJ2-7; maybe TRBD2 (6 bases). CDR1 SGDLS and CDR2 YYNGEE come from the germline V gene. This CDR3 is 14 amino acids long. Trimming removed 0 bases at V and 5 bases at J, with 12 bases between. DNA of the CDR3: TGTGCCAGCAGCGTAGCTCGGGAGACAGACGAGCAGTACTTC. Protein product: CASSVARETDEQYF.

This clonotype has more than one count but fewer than ten. This chain connects TRBV6-2 or TRBV6-3 to TRBJ2-7, with 15 bases lining up with TRBD2. CDR3 size: 17 residues. Germline V lookup: CDR1 MNHEY, CDR2 SVGEGT. J lost 4 bases, V lost 4 bases, and 8 bases had no gene match. CDR3 sequence reads: CASSSTGLAGGWYEQYF. The CDR3 nucleotides are TGTGCCAGCAGTTCCACCGGACTAGCGGGAGGGTGGTACGAGCAGTACTTC.

This clonotype was recorded many times. This chain joins TRBV6-5 and TRBJ2-7; tentative D call: TRBD1 (6 bases). Looked up from germline, CDR1 is MNHEY and CDR2 is SVGAGI. The CDR3 totals 11 residues. Trimming pared 7 bases from V and 7 bases from J, leaving 11 bases between. This CDR3 is CASTLGGEQYF. In nucleotides, the CDR3 is TGTGCCAGCACCCTAGGGGGTGAGCAGTACTTC.

The chain recombines TRBV6-5 with TRBJ2-1; 10 bases agree with TRBD2. Trimming cost V 8 bases and J 8 bases; bases outside gene matches: 12. Germline CDR1 is MNHEY and CDR2 is SVGAGI. CDR3 length: 15 residues. CDR3 loop: CASFRLAGVRDEQFF. In DNA form, the CDR3 reads TGTGCCAGCTTTAGGCTAGCGGGAGTGAGGGATGAGCAGTTCTTC.